This T cell receptor beta chain is drawn from a study of blood T cell repertoires in COVID-19. At the level of the study: COVID-19 samples collected from the United States, Italy and Spain covered acute and convalescent phases. PBMCs, B-cell-depleted T cells, or T cells provided the cDNA or gDNA that made up the material.

CDR3 length: 14 residues. The germline V gene encodes CDR1 SGDLS and CDR2 YYNGEE. V was trimmed by 0 bases and J by 8 bases, leaving 12 bases between them. As handled by the study authors: Scientists estimated how many nucleated cells there were by amplifying reference gene primers. Profiling relied on immunoSEQ multiplex PCR, and the TCRdb table lists in-frame clones only, not all of them. V and J calls plus clone size are reproduced from that table; the DNA served to infer D and trimming. The table has roughly 69,000 clones, 84% seen once. In Seattle, patients joined the study during active infection and were tracked longitudinally.

The chain joins TRBV9 to TRBJ1-5; D uncertain. Sample: peripheral blood. The TCR was taken from a man in his fifties with COVID-19, enrolled during active disease. The chain's CDR3 is CASSVGGQHEPQHF. CDR3 nucleotides: TGTGCCAGCAGCGTAGGCGGGCAGCATGAGCCCCAGCATTTT.